This T cell receptor beta chain was retrieved from a study of radiotherapy plus CTLA-4 blockade in lung cancer. Overall study findings and caveats: Subsequent to radiotherapy plus ipilimumab, tumor-derived TCR clones underwent expansion in blood.

With ipilimumab providing CTLA-4 blockade, focal radiation was administered to patients who had chemo-refractory metastatic non-small-cell lung cancer. Concerning this clone: As yet, its antigen is unknown.

Method: immunoSEQ multiplex PCR; TCRdb's copy keeps in-frame clones and lacks some. The sample lists about 77,000 clones; roughly 70% were seen once. This sequence was found in a human donor with non-small cell lung cancer whose response to radiotherapy plus ipilimumab could not be evaluated. Sequencing was performed on peripheral blood, taken from a patient treated with radiotherapy plus ipilimumab.

The CDR3 protein is CASSLPGQGRVQYF. CDR3 sequence (DNA): TGTGCCAGCAGTCTTCCGGGACAGGGAAGGGTTCAGTACTTC. The chain recombines TRBV25-1 with TRBJ2-4, with 9 nucleotides matching TRBD1. Per germline, CDR1 MGHDK and CDR2 SYGVNS. The CDR3 sequence is 14 residues long. J lost 11 bases, V lost 5 bases, and 10 bases had no gene match. The full variable domain, in which reference TRBV25-1 and TRBJ2-4 provide the parts outside the CDR3, is EADIYQTPRYLVIGTGKKITLECSQTMGHDKMYWYQQDPGMELHLIHYSYGVNSTEKGDLSSESTVSRIRTEHFPLTLESARPSHTSQYLCASSLPGQGRVQYFGAGTRLSVL.